These 29 T cell receptor beta chains originate from one sample sequenced in a study of B cell selection in AIRE deficiency. Sorted regulatory T cells were CD4-positive, CD25-high and CD127-low or negative. Generated by immunoSEQ multiplex PCR, the TCRdb table keeps only in-frame clones and is missing some. Among under 20,000 clones listed, approximately 94% were seen once. Sequencing used CD4+CD25+ Tregs sorted from PBMCs. The receptors shown here come from a human donor in good health.

This chain connects TRBV4-2 to TRBJ2-3, with TRBD2 as a possible D gene (6 bases). Per germline, CDR1 LGHNA and CDR2 YNFKEQ. The CDR3 sequence is 13 residues long. V shed 4 bases and J shed 14 bases, with 19 bases lying between them. CDR3 protein: CASSRAWDSPPYF. In DNA, the CDR3 is TGTGCCAGCAGCCGCGCTTGGGACTCCCCTCCGTATTTT.

This rearrangement joins TRBV5-1 to TRBJ2-5; 9 positions match TRBD2. This CDR3 has 17 amino acids. The trim removed 0 bases at V and 4 bases at J, leaving 10 bases unmatched. Germline V gives CDR1 SGHRS, CDR2 YFSETQ. For the CDR3, the DNA is TGCGCCAGCAGCTTGGGGGCTGTAGCGGGAGTCCGAGAGACCCAGTACTTC. Its translation: CASSLGAVAGVRETQYF.

V gene TRBV7-9 combines with J gene TRBJ2-5, with TRBD2 identical over 12 bases. CDR3 length: 17 amino acids. Germline loops: CDR1 SEHNR, CDR2 FQNEAQ (reference sequence). The J segment lost 7 bases and the V segment lost 0 bases, leaving 9 bases of the junction unmatched. CDR3 amino acids: CASSLAVTSGSGGTQYF. The CDR3, as DNA: TGTGCCAGCAGCTTAGCGGTGACTAGCGGGAGTGGCGGGACCCAGTACTTC.

The chain uses TRBV11-1 and TRBJ2-7; TRBD2 agrees at 8 bases. The germline V gene encodes CDR1 SGHAT and CDR2 FQDESV (reference sequence). After removal of 4 bases from V and 2 bases from J, the junction contained 7 bases not matched to a gene. This CDR3 has 15 residues. The CDR3 sequence is CASSSGLAGAYEQYF. CDR3 in DNA: TGTGCCAGCAGCTCCGGGCTAGCGGGTGCCTACGAGCAGTACTTC. Based on the CDR3 plus reference TRBV11-1 and TRBJ2-7, the full variable domain is EAEVAQSPRYKITEKSQAVAFWCDPISGHATLYWYRQILGQGPELLVQFQDESVVDDSQLPKDRFSAERLKGVDSTLKIQPAELGDSAMYLCASSSGLAGAYEQYFGPGTRLTVT.

V and J are TRBV5-5 and TRBJ1-5; D ambiguous. The CDR3 is 14 amino acids. CDR1 is SGHKS and CDR2 is YYEKEE in the germline V gene (reference sequence). V was pared by 0 bases and J by 7 bases, with 11 bases between. The CDR3 reads CASSLGAPGQPQHF. The CDR3 DNA reads as TGTGCCAGCAGCTTGGGTGCCCCGGGACAGCCCCAGCATTTT.

The chain recombines TRBV5-1 with TRBJ2-1; TRBD2 is a possible D gene (5 bases). CDR1 and CDR2 (germline): SGHRS, YFSETQ. V lost 0 bases and J 10 bases, leaving 17 bases between the germline ends. This CDR3 has 15 residues. The CDR3 nucleotides read TGCGCCAGCAGCTTGGAGGTGGGAGCTGCGCAAGAGCAGTTCTTC. Protein: CASSLEVGAAQEQFF.

This chain links TRBV18 with TRBJ2-5; D not certain. The CDR3 consists of 12 residues. With 3 bases removed from V and 5 bases from J, the gap between germline ends came to 7 bases. Germline CDR1 is KGHSH and CDR2 is LQKENI. The CDR3 sequence: CASSPRVETQYF. CDR3 in DNA: TGTGCCAGCTCACCCCGAGTGGAGACCCAGTACTTC. Based on the CDR3 plus reference TRBV18 and TRBJ2-5, the full variable domain is NAGVMQNPRHLVRRRGQEARLRCSPMKGHSHVYWYRQLPEEGLKFMVYLQKENIIDESGMPKERFSAEFPKEGPSILRIQQVVRGDSAAYFCASSPRVETQYFGPGTRLLVL.

This clone was observed a few times. V gene TRBV11-2 combines with J gene TRBJ2-5, with 11 bases identical to TRBD1. The CDR3 contains 15 residues. Trimming took 3 bases from V and 7 from J; bases not matched to a gene: 7. Looked up from germline, CDR1 is SGHAT and CDR2 is FQNNGV. CDR3 sequence: CASSFGGQGGGTQYF. In nucleotides, the CDR3 is TGTGCCAGCAGCTTTGGGGGACAGGGGGGTGGGACCCAGTACTTC.

The chain has TRBV6-1 and TRBJ2-1; possible D gene TRBD2, 6 bases. The CDR3 length is 13 residues. Trimming shortened V by 6 bases and J by 9 bases, and 15 bases separated the two germline ends. Germline CDR1 and CDR2: MNHNS and SASEGT. CDR3 protein: CASRTSSSGEQFF. The CDR3 region has the DNA TGTGCCAGCAGGACTAGTAGTTCGGGTGAGCAGTTCTTC.

The rearrangement uses TRBV28 and TRBJ1-4; 8 positions match TRBD1. V was pared by 11 bases and J by 3 bases, with 11 bases of the junction left unmatched. The germline V gene encodes CDR1 MDHEN and CDR2 SYDVKM. There are 15 residues in the CDR3. The CDR3 DNA follows: TGTGCCGCGGGGGCAGGGGGCAATCCTAATGAAAAACTGTTTTTT. Protein: CAAGAGGNPNEKLFF.

The rearrangement joins TRBV28 to TRBJ2-3; the D is unclear. This CDR3 has 12 residues. V was trimmed by 6 bases and J by 7 bases, leaving 11 bases between them. CDR1 MDHEN and CDR2 SYDVKM come from the germline V gene. In DNA, the CDR3 is TGTGCCAGCAGCCTTCATGGGTATACGCAGTATTTT. This sequence encodes CASSLHGYTQYF.

The chain combines TRBV2 with TRBJ2-7; 10 positions agree with TRBD1. The CDR3 loop spans 14 amino acids. Germline CDR1 SNHLY, CDR2 FYNNEI. The V and J ends lost 6 bases and 2 bases, in that order; junction bases with no gene match: 4. CDR3 region: CASRRGQGTYEQYF. CDR3 sequence (DNA): TGTGCCAGCAGAAGGGGACAGGGGACCTACGAGCAGTACTTC.

This chain joins TRBV27 and TRBJ2-1; D unresolved. Per the germline V gene, CDR1 is MNHEY and CDR2 is SMNVEV (reference sequence). The CDR3 runs 18 residues. V lost 4 bases and J 0 bases, leaving 19 bases between the germline ends. In DNA, the CDR3 is TGTGCCAGCAGTTCCCTGGGGTCGGTTGGAAGCTCCTACAATGAGCAGTTCTTC. Its protein product is CASSSLGSVGSSYNEQFF.

The chain links TRBV30 to TRBJ1-6; TRBD1 might be the D (6 bases). V was clipped by 2 bases and J by 8 bases, with 22 bases between them. The germline V gene encodes CDR1 GTSNPN and CDR2 SVGIG (reference sequence). CDR3 length: 17 residues. CDR3 nucleotide sequence: TGTGCCTGGAGTCTATCACGGACAGCGGTGCAAGATTCACCCCTCCACTTT. It translates to CAWSLSRTAVQDSPLHF.

This sequence joins TRBV6-5 and TRBJ1-2; 8 nucleotides line up with TRBD1. Germline V gene sequence: CDR1 MNHEY, CDR2 SVGAGI. The CDR3 extends over 14 amino acids. With V trimmed by 7 bases and J by 4 bases, 8 bases remained unmatched. The CDR3 spells CASTDRGSSYGYTF. DNA of the CDR3: TGTGCCAGCACCGACAGGGGCTCCAGCTATGGCTACACCTTC.

The rearrangement uses TRBV11-2 and TRBJ2-7; no clear D. The germline V and J ends were trimmed by 0 bases and 6 bases, with 24 bases remaining between them. Germline V gene sequence: CDR1 SGHAT, CDR2 FQNNGV. The CDR3 length is 18 residues. The CDR3 sequence: CASSLDRVHYSMDGEQYF. The CDR3 nucleotides read TGTGCCAGCAGCTTAGATCGAGTGCATTATTCTATGGATGGCGAGCAGTACTTC.

This chain connects TRBV5-4 to TRBJ2-1, with 7 bases aligning to TRBD1. The CDR3 length is 17 residues. The J segment lost 3 bases and the V segment lost 5 bases, leaving 14 bases of the junction unmatched. From germline, CDR1 is SGHNT and CDR2 YYREEE (reference sequence). Here the CDR3 DNA reads TGTGCCAGCAGTCCCCCGCCCGGGACAGATTACTACAATGAGCAGTTCTTC. It encodes CASSPPPGTDYYNEQFF.

This chain uses TRBV23-1 with TRBJ2-5, with D hard to call. TRBV23-1 is designated an ORF whose function remains uncertain. The CDR3 is 14 amino acids. V was shortened by 2 bases and J by 0 bases, with 7 bases between the two germline ends. Here the CDR3 reads CASSQQRYQETQYF. The CDR3 region has the DNA TGCGCCAGCAGTCAACAGAGATACCAAGAGACCCAGTACTTC.

V usage is TRBV18 and J usage is TRBJ2-7; no firm D call. With 1 base removed from V and 7 bases from J, the gap between germline ends came to 17 bases. CDR1 and CDR2 from the germline V gene are KGHSH and LQKENI. The CDR3 length is 15 residues. The CDR3 reads CASSPLQSAPWEQYF. The CDR3 DNA follows: TGTGCCAGCTCACCACTACAGTCAGCTCCATGGGAGCAGTACTTC.

This clone came up once. This rearrangement joins TRBV27 to TRBJ1-5, with a possible D match to TRBD1 (5 bases). This CDR3 has 15 amino acids. Germline V gene sequence: CDR1 MNHEY, CDR2 SMNVEV (reference sequence). Trimming took off 3 bases at V and 2 bases at J, with 11 bases between the two ends. CDR3 amino acids: CASSFVGTGNQPQHF. CDR3 nucleotides: TGTGCCAGCAGTTTTGTAGGGACGGGCAATCAGCCCCAGCATTTT.

The chain couples TRBV5-6 to TRBJ2-1; D not certain. The CDR3 has 16 amino acids. Trimming left V 0 bases short and J 6 bases short, with 16 bases between. Per the germline V gene, CDR1 is SGHDT and CDR2 is YYEEEE. CDR3 loop: CASSLEGTSVGNEQFF. The DNA for the CDR3 is TGTGCCAGCAGCTTGGAGGGCACATCGGTGGGCAATGAGCAGTTCTTC.

This chain uses TRBV6-6 with TRBJ1-2; no firm D call. The CDR3 loop spans 11 amino acids. Germline lookup yields CDR1 MNHNY and CDR2 SVGAGI (reference sequence). V gave up 8 bases and J gave up 2 bases, with 6 bases separating them. The chain's CDR3 is CASQSNYGYTF. The DNA of the CDR3 is TGTGCCAGCCAGTCAAACTATGGCTACACCTTC.

The rearrangement uses TRBV19 and TRBJ2-2; TRBD2 matches at 7 bases. The V gene end was trimmed by 4 bases and the J gene end by 5 bases; junction bases not matched to a gene: 4. The CDR3 has 14 residues. CDR1 and CDR2 (germline): LNHDA, SQIVND (reference sequence). The CDR3 bases are TGTGCCAGTAGTACGGGAGGTAGGACCGGGGAGCTGTTTTTT. Protein sequence: CASSTGGRTGELFF.

The chain combines TRBV5-1 with TRBJ2-1, with 10 bases that match TRBD2. Germline CDR1 SGHRS, CDR2 YFSETQ. V shed 1 base, J shed 7 bases, and the junction held 5 bases outside the gene matches. The CDR3 loop spans 15 amino acids. DNA for the CDR3: TGCGCCAGCAGCTTGATAGCGGGAGGAGTGAATGAGCAGTTCTTC. Its translation: CASSLIAGGVNEQFF.

The CDR3 is CASSLAPSGKGKNIQYF. CDR3 sequence (DNA): TGTGCCAGCAGCTTAGCACCTAGCGGGAAGGGCAAAAACATTCAGTACTTC. J is TRBJ2-4 and V is TRBV7-6, with 9 bases fitting TRBD2. Looked up from germline, CDR1 is SGHVS and CDR2 is FNYEAQ. This CDR3 comprises 17 residues. With V trimmed by 0 bases and J by 3 bases, 6 bases remained unmatched.

V is TRBV6-6 and J is TRBJ2-7; D not certain. Trimming took off 5 bases at V and 4 bases at J, with 9 bases between the two ends. Looked up from germline, CDR1 is MNHNY and CDR2 is SVGAGI (reference sequence). There are 12 residues in the CDR3. The CDR3 region is CASSNSRYEQYF. The CDR3 DNA is TGTGCCAGCAGTAACAGTCGTTACGAGCAGTACTTC.

This clone was seen only once. This chain joins TRBV9 and TRBJ1-1, with D possibly being TRBD1 (5 bases). The CDR3 extends over 14 amino acids. Trimming left V 2 bases short and J 2 bases short, with 10 bases between. Germline V gene data show CDR1 as SGDLS and CDR2 as YYNGEE. CDR3 bases: TGTGCCAGCAGCGTGGGGGGTAGAAACACTGAAGCTTTCTTT. Protein sequence: CASSVGGRNTEAFF.

The chain links TRBV10-3 to TRBJ2-1; 16 bases fit TRBD2. Per germline, CDR1 ENHRY and CDR2 SYGVKD. Unmatched junction bases numbered 2, after V lost 9 bases and J lost 0 bases. The length of the CDR3 is 16 residues. The DNA of the CDR3 is TGTGCCATAGGGACTAGCGGGAGGGGCTCCTACAATGAGCAGTTCTTC. It codes for CAIGTSGRGSYNEQFF.

V usage is TRBV7-9 and J usage is TRBJ2-7; a weak D match, TRBD2 (6 bases). Trimming stripped 1 base from V and 6 bases from J, with 16 bases between. The CDR3 loop spans 15 amino acids. Per germline, CDR1 SEHNR and CDR2 FQNEAQ (reference sequence). This CDR3 reads CASSLEGGVSAEQYF. In DNA, the CDR3 is TGTGCCAGCAGCTTAGAGGGCGGGGTAAGCGCCGAGCAGTACTTC.